This T cell receptor beta chain was observed in a study of PD-L1 blockade in urothelial cancer. Background on the study: Atezolizumab (1,200 mg intravenously every 3 weeks) began at some point between 2013 and 2015 for patients. T cells numbered a median of around 150,000 in the blood samples.

Assay: immunoSEQ multiplex PCR; the TCRdb copy retains only in-frame clones and omits some. This sample has more than 60,000 clones, with 88% found just once. The time point here: peripheral blood 6 weeks after treatment start. Sample: PBMCs, taken around atezolizumab (anti-PD-L1) treatment. The TCR sequence derives from a man aged 60 to 69 with urothelial cancer.

Written as DNA, the CDR3 is TGTGCCAGCAGCCTATTAGCGGGAGCGGGGGAGCAGTACTTC. Protein: CASSLLAGAGEQYF. The J gene is TRBJ2-7, the V gene TRBV9, with 9 positions matching TRBD2. Germline-derived CDR1 and CDR2 are SGDLS and YYNGEE. The CDR3 covers 14 residues. V dropped 4 bases and J dropped 7; count of bases not matched to a gene: 9. The entire variable domain, with the rest obtained from reference TRBV9 and TRBJ2-7, is as follows: DSGVTQTPKHLITATGQRVTLRCSPRSGDLSVYWYQQSLDQGLQFLIQYYNGEERAKGNILERFSAQQFPDLHSELNLSSLELGDSALYFCASSLLAGAGEQYFGPGTRLTVT.